This TCR beta chain was recorded in a study of graft-versus-host responses after intestinal transplantation. A remark on this clone: Its antigen remains unidentified.

The repertoire was sequenced with immunoSEQ multiplex PCR; TCRdb's copy has only in-frame clones and lacks some. This table has 90,000 to 150,000 clones, over 85% appearing once. This receptor was identified in a human donor who received an intestinal transplant. The starting material was unstimulated CD4+ T cells sorted from spleen or lymph node cells, obtained before intestinal transplant.

The CDR3, as DNA: TGTGCCAGCAGCTTTGACAGGGGGTCCTACAATGAGCAGTTCTTC. It is translated as CASSFDRGSYNEQFF. V is TRBV5-8 and J is TRBJ2-1; 9 bases agree with TRBD1. Germline CDR1 and CDR2: SGHTS and YDEGEE. The CDR3 totals 15 residues. The V segment lost 2 bases and the J segment 1 base; nucleotides outside the gene matches: 1.